The 27 T cell receptor beta chains below were found in one sample sequenced in a study of vaccination and CD4 T cells after COVID-19 (dated by TCRdb to between 2021 and 2024). Receptors were amplified or captured by PCR. Instrument on record: Illumina iSeq 100. TCRdb cleaned the public reads at Q25 with fastp, built clones with MiXCR and kept in-frame beta chains. When rows share a CDR3 protein, they turn into one entry using the most common DNA and genes. This sample is represented by roughly 30,000 distinct CDR3 sequences; 51% of them were singletons. Roughly 5% of the sample is taken by the ten largest. Explained via the paper, the time point label denotes: late sampling 161 to 241 days after vaccination in a few convalescent patients. Sequenced here: CD4+ T cells from blood, sampled about 7 months after SARS-CoV-2 vaccination. The receptors shown here come from a human donor who had recovered from COVID-19.

V usage is TRBV28 and J usage is TRBJ2-7, with 7 bases matching TRBD2. V shed 5 bases, J shed 0 bases, and the junction held 13 bases outside the gene matches. The CDR3 consists of 17 residues. Germline assignment: CDR1 MDHEN and CDR2 SYDVKM. The CDR3 nucleotides are TGTGCCAGCAGTCCTGCGCCTAGAGCGGGAAACTCCTACGAGCAGTACTTC. The encoded protein is CASSPAPRAGNSYEQYF. Using reference TRBV28 and TRBJ2-7 for the parts outside the CDR3, the full variable domain is DVKVTQSSRYLVKRTGEKVFLECVQDMDHENMFWYRQDPGLGLRLIYFSYDVKMKEKGDIPEGYSVSREKKERFSLILESASTNQTSMYLCASSPAPRAGNSYEQYFGPGTRLTVT.

V usage is TRBV6-2 or TRBV6-3 and J usage is TRBJ2-1; D is unresolved. From germline, CDR1 is MNHEY and CDR2 SVGEGT. This CDR3 comprises 12 residues. Trimming removed 4 bases from V and 10 bases from J, with 11 bases in between. CDR3 residues: CASSLARTEQFF. In DNA, the CDR3 is TGTGCCAGCAGTTTGGCGAGAACCGAGCAGTTCTTC.

The gene calls are TRBV20-1 and TRBJ2-1; TRBD2 might be the D (6 bases). Germline CDR1 is DFQATT and CDR2 is SNEGSKA (reference sequence). V lost 4 bases, J lost 9 bases, and 16 bases lay in between. This CDR3 spans 13 amino acids. CDR3 coding DNA: TGCAGTGCTACGTCCGGGAGATTCGGTGAGCAGTTCTTC. It yields the protein CSATSGRFGEQFF.

The genes are TRBV12-3 or TRBV12-4 and TRBJ2-7, with TRBD1 matching over 11 bases. Trimming cost V 6 bases and J 4 bases; bases outside gene matches: 8. The CDR3 contains 15 residues. CDR3 amino acids: CASSRPRDRGYEQYF. The CDR3 nucleotides read TGTGCCAGCAGCCGCCCCCGGGACAGGGGGTACGAGCAGTACTTC.

The chain has TRBV28 and TRBJ1-3; D is unclear. Germline CDR1 reads MDHEN; CDR2 reads SYDVKM. Trimming removed 6 bases at V and 5 bases at J, with 11 bases between. This CDR3 has 13 amino acids. DNA of the CDR3: TGTGCCAGCAGCGGGCAAGCCAGAAACACCATATATTTT. This sequence encodes CASSGQARNTIYF.

This sequence joins TRBV7-9 and TRBJ1-6; D is undetermined. Germline values: CDR1 SEHNR, CDR2 FQNEAQ (reference sequence). Trimming pared 1 base from V and 9 bases from J, leaving 4 bases between. This CDR3 spans 12 amino acids. The CDR3 sequence is CASSLGGSPLHF. CDR3 in DNA: TGTGCCAGCAGCTTAGGAGGTTCACCCCTCCACTTT. The variable domain in full, with the rest retrieved from reference TRBV7-9 and TRBJ1-6, is DTGVSQNPRHKITKRGQNVTFRCDPISEHNRLYWYRQTLGQGPEFLTYFQNEAQLEKSRLLSDRFSAERPKGSFSTLEIQRTEQGDSAMYLCASSLGGSPLHFGNGTRLTVT.

This clonotype was detected once. This chain joins TRBV6-1 and TRBJ1-1, with unresolved D. The V gene lost 6 bases and the J gene lost 0 bases, with 5 bases spanning the gap. Germline V gene sequence: CDR1 MNHNS, CDR2 SASEGT. The CDR3 sequence is 12 residues long. CDR3 sequence (DNA): TGTGCCAGCAGGCACATGAACACTGAAGCTTTCTTT. It encodes CASRHMNTEAFF.

Only one count was recorded for this clonotype. J is TRBJ2-5 and V is TRBV4-1, with D perhaps TRBD2 (6 bases). Germline V lookup: CDR1 MGHRA, CDR2 YSYEKL. This CDR3 contains 15 residues. Trimming stripped 4 bases from V and 5 bases from J, with 17 bases between. The chain's CDR3 is CASSLSGGDMETQYF. DNA for the CDR3: TGCGCCAGCAGCCTATCCGGGGGAGACATGGAGACCCAGTACTTC.

V and J are TRBV7-2 and TRBJ2-1, with 8 bases that match TRBD2. Germline values: CDR1 SGHTA, CDR2 FQGNSA. This CDR3 is 14 amino acids long. The trim removed 4 bases at V and 8 bases at J, leaving 7 bases unmatched. The CDR3 region has the DNA TGTGCCAGCAGCTCCCCAGCGGGAGCCTATGAGCAGTTCTTC. Translation gives CASSSPAGAYEQFF.

V gene TRBV27 combines with J gene TRBJ1-2, with D possibly TRBD1 on 5 matching bases. V lost 6 bases, J lost 3 bases, and 23 bases lay in between. The germline gives CDR1 MNHEY, CDR2 SMNVEV (reference sequence). The CDR3 is 17 residues long. CDR3 region: CASSSLTGGDIYYGYTF. The CDR3 nucleotides are TGTGCCAGCAGCTCCTTAACAGGTGGAGATATATACTATGGCTACACCTTC.

This clonotype turned up a few times. This rearrangement joins TRBV20-1 to TRBJ1-1; possibly TRBD1 for D (5 bases). V was clipped by 6 bases and J by 6 bases, with 23 bases between them. CDR3 length: 15 amino acids. Germline-derived CDR1 and CDR2 are DFQATT and SNEGSKA (reference sequence). CDR3 protein: CSASRAGPTLAEAFF. The CDR3 nucleotides read TGCAGTGCATCCCGGGCAGGGCCAACATTGGCTGAAGCTTTCTTT.

The V gene is TRBV11-2, the J gene TRBJ2-1; 12 bases align to TRBD2. From germline, CDR1 is SGHAT and CDR2 FQNNGV. The CDR3 extends over 16 amino acids. The V gene end was trimmed by 5 bases and the J gene end by 8 bases; junction bases not matched to a gene: 10. The CDR3 sequence: CASSQQTSGRSDEQFF. The CDR3 bases are TGTGCCAGCAGCCAACAGACTAGCGGGAGATCGGATGAGCAGTTCTTC.

The genes are TRBV18 and TRBJ2-3; perhaps TRBD2 as D (6 bases). Trimming left V 2 bases short and J 0 bases short, with 9 bases between. The germline V gene encodes CDR1 KGHSH and CDR2 LQKENI. The CDR3 runs to 15 residues. CDR3 protein: CASSPGLASTDTQYF. In DNA form, the CDR3 reads TGTGCCAGCTCACCAGGGCTAGCGAGCACAGATACGCAGTATTTT.

The V and J genes are TRBV20-1 and TRBJ2-2, with 7 positions matching TRBD2. V dropped 0 bases and J dropped 0; count of bases not matched to a gene: 10. The V gene's germline CDR1 is DFQATT and CDR2 SNEGSKA (reference sequence). CDR3 length: 18 amino acids. The CDR3 spells CSARDPASGRSNTGELFF. CDR3 in DNA: TGCAGTGCTAGAGATCCTGCTAGCGGTCGCTCGAACACCGGGGAGCTGTTTTTT.

The chain carries TRBV20-1 and TRBJ1-5, with TRBD1 identical over 7 bases. The CDR3 contains 15 residues. J lost 0 bases, V lost 2 bases, and 4 bases had no gene match. CDR1 DFQATT and CDR2 SNEGSKA come from the germline V gene (reference sequence). The CDR3: CSARITGVSNQPQHF. For the CDR3, the DNA is TGCAGTGCTAGAATAACAGGGGTTAGCAATCAGCCCCAGCATTTT.

The gene calls are TRBV5-1 and TRBJ2-5, with D perhaps matching TRBD1 (6 bases). CDR1 is SGHRS, CDR2 YFSETQ, per germline. The CDR3 spans 14 residues. The V and J ends lost 0 bases and 3 bases respectively, with 9 bases between them. CDR3 loop: CASSLGQVEETQYF. Written as DNA, the CDR3 is TGCGCCAGCAGCTTGGGACAGGTGGAAGAGACCCAGTACTTC.

This clonotype has only a few counts. The rearrangement uses TRBV28 and TRBJ2-3, with TRBD1 matching 9 bases. Germline V gene data show CDR1 as MDHEN and CDR2 as SYDVKM. V shed 6 bases, J shed 3 bases, and the junction held 4 bases outside the gene matches. The length of the CDR3 is 14 residues. The CDR3 sequence: CASSRGQGTDTQYF. DNA for the CDR3: TGTGCCAGCAGCCGAGGACAGGGGACAGATACGCAGTATTTT. Filled out from reference TRBV28 and TRBJ2-3, the complete variable domain reads DVKVTQSSRYLVKRTGEKVFLECVQDMDHENMFWYRQDPGLGLRLIYFSYDVKMKEKGDIPEGYSVSREKKERFSLILESASTNQTSMYLCASSRGQGTDTQYFGPGTRLTVL.

The chain couples TRBV6-1 to TRBJ2-7; 11 bases match TRBD1. V shed 3 bases and J 0 bases; nucleotides not matched to a gene: 1. The CDR3 has 15 amino acids. Germline CDR1 reads MNHNS; CDR2 reads SASEGT. This chain's CDR3 is CASSEGTGGSYEQYF. Written as DNA, the CDR3 is TGTGCCAGCAGTGAGGGGACAGGGGGCTCCTACGAGCAGTACTTC.

The V call is TRBV6-4, the J call TRBJ2-1, with 9 positions matching TRBD2. Looked up from germline, CDR1 is MRHNA and CDR2 is SNTAGT. The CDR3 extends over 15 amino acids. The ends lost 0 bases at V and 4 bases at J; junction bases unmatched: 1. For the CDR3, the DNA is TGTGCCAGCAGTGACTCTAGCGGGAGTTACAATGAGCAGTTCTTC. Translated: CASSDSSGSYNEQFF.

The chain combines TRBV6-1 with TRBJ1-1; D not resolved. The CDR3 runs to 12 residues. Germline-derived CDR1 and CDR2 are MNHNS and SASEGT. V lost 7 bases to trimming and J lost 1 base, with 7 bases between them. CDR3 in amino acids: CASKAPNTEAFF. In DNA, the CDR3 is TGTGCCAGCAAGGCTCCGAACACTGAAGCTTTCTTT.

The sample holds a few counts of this clonotype. The rearrangement uses TRBV2 and TRBJ2-5; 7 bases map to TRBD1. The V and J ends lost 8 bases and 4 bases, in that order; junction bases with no gene match: 7. The CDR3 consists of 13 residues. Germline V lookup: CDR1 SNHLY, CDR2 FYNNEI. DNA for the CDR3: TGTGCCAGCGTACAGGGGCGGGCAGAGACCCAGTACTTC. Translating gives CASVQGRAETQYF.

This clonotype was counted only a few times. The chain links TRBV7-3 to TRBJ1-1; no definite D call. This CDR3 contains 12 residues. Trimming took off 5 bases at V and 7 bases at J, with 11 bases between the two ends. CDR1 is SGHTA and CDR2 is FQGTGA in the germline V gene. CDR3 sequence: CASSKVDGEAFF. Here the CDR3 DNA reads TGTGCCAGCAGCAAAGTGGACGGTGAAGCTTTCTTT.

This clonotype was detected only a few times. This chain connects TRBV6-1 to TRBJ2-2; D remains unclear. CDR1 is MNHNS and CDR2 is SASEGT in the germline V gene. The CDR3 spans 15 residues. Between the trimmed V and J ends, which lost 7 bases and 0 bases, there was a span of 12 bases. CDR3 bases: TGTGCCAGCAATAGTAACGGGCCGAACACCGGGGAGCTGTTTTTT. Translated, it gives CASNSNGPNTGELFF.

The genes are TRBV12-3 or TRBV12-4 and TRBJ1-6, with D possibly matching TRBD1 (6 bases). CDR3 length: 14 amino acids. V lost 3 bases to trimming and J lost 7 bases, with 10 bases between them. CDR3 region: CASSFPGGNSPLHF. CDR3 coding DNA: TGTGCCAGCAGTTTTCCCGGGGGCAATTCACCCCTCCACTTT.

This chain links TRBV6-1 with TRBJ2-5; the match to TRBD2 covers 11 bases. Per the germline V gene, CDR1 is MNHNS and CDR2 is SASEGT. J was trimmed by 5 bases and V by 1 base; bases with no gene match: 18. CDR3 length: 20 residues. The CDR3 coding sequence is TGTGCCAGCAGTGAAGTGGAAGGGACAACTAGCGGGAGAGTATGGGAGACCCAGTACTTC. Translated, it gives CASSEVEGTTSGRVWETQYF.

This clonotype was counted a few times. The V gene is TRBV7-3, the J gene TRBJ1-6; TRBD1 aligns across 10 bases. Trimming removed 5 bases from V and 6 bases from J; junction bases left unmatched: 4. The CDR3 spans 15 residues. The germline V gene has CDR1 SGHTA and CDR2 FQGTGA. The CDR3 DNA is TGTGCCAGCAGCAGCGGGACAGGGGTTAATTCACCCCTCCACTTT. It specifies CASSSGTGVNSPLHF.

The gene calls are TRBV5-4 and TRBJ1-2; D uncertain. The CDR3 sequence is 14 residues long. Germline V gene lookup returns CDR1 SGHNT and CDR2 YYREEE (reference sequence). The ends were cut back, 0 bases at V and 4 bases at J, with 10 bases in the middle. This chain's CDR3 is CASSLASPVYGYTF. As DNA, the CDR3 is TGTGCCAGCAGCTTGGCCTCACCGGTCTATGGCTACACCTTC.